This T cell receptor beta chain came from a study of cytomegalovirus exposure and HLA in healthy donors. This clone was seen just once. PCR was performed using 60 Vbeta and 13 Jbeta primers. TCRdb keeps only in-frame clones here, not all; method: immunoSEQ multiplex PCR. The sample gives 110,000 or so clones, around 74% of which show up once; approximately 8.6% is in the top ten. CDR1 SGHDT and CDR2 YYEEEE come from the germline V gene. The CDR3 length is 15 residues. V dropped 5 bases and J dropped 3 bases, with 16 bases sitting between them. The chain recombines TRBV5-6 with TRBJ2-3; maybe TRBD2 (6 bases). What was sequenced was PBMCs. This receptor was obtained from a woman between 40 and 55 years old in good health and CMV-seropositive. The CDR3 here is CASSRLAMRTDTQYF. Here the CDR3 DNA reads TGTGCCAGCAGTCGTCTAGCGATGAGGACAGATACGCAGTATTTT.